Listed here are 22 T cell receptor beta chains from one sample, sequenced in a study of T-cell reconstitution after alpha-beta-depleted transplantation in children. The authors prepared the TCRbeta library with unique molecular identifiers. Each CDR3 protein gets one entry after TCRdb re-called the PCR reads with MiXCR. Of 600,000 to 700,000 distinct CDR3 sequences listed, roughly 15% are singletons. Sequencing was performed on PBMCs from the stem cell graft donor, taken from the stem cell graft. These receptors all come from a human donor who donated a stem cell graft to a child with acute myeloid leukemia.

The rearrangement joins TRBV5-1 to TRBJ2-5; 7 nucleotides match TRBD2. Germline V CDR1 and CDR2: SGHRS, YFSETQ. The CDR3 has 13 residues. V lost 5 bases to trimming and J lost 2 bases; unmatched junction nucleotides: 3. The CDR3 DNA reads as TGCGCCAGCAGAAGGGAGGGACAAGAGACCCAGTACTTC. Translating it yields CASRREGQETQYF.

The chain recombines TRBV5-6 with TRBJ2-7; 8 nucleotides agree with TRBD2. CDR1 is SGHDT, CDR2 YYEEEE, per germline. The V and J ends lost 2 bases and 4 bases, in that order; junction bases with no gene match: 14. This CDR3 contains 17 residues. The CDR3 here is CASSFIGGGLAVYEQYF. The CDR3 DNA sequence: TGTGCCAGCAGCTTCATCGGTGGCGGACTAGCAGTTTACGAGCAGTACTTC.

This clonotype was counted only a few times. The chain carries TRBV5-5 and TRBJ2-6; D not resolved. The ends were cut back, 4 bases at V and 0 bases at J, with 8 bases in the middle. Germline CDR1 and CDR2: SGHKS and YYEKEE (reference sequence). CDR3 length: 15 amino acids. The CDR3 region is CASSLVFSGANVLTF. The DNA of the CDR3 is TGTGCCAGCAGCCTTGTTTTCTCTGGGGCCAACGTCCTGACTTTC. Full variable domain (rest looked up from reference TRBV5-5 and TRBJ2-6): DAGVTQSPTHLIKTRGQQVTLRCSPISGHKSVSWYQQVLGQGPQFIFQYYEKEERGRGNFPDRFSARQFPNYSSELNVNALLLGDSALYLCASSLVFSGANVLTFGAGSRLTVL.

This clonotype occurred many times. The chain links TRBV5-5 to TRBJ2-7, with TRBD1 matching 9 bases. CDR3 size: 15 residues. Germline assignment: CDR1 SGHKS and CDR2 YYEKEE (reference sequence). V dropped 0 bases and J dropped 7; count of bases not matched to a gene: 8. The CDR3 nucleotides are TGTGCCAGCAGCTTGGAAACAGGGGGCGCGGAAGAGCAGTACTTC. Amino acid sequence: CASSLETGGAEEQYF.

CDR3 sequence (DNA): TGTGCCAGCAGTGATCCCTGGACCTCTGGAAACACCATATATTTT. Translation gives CASSDPWTSGNTIYF. This chain uses TRBV2 with TRBJ1-3; unclear D gene. The germline V gene encodes CDR1 SNHLY and CDR2 FYNNEI. The CDR3 extends over 15 amino acids. Trimming took off 3 bases at V and 0 bases at J, with 9 bases between the two ends.

The CDR3 spells CASSLHQSRTGRTNEKLFF. The CDR3 region has the DNA TGTGCCAGCAGTTTACACCAGTCCCGGACAGGGAGGACTAATGAAAAACTGTTTTTT. This chain joins TRBV12-3 or TRBV12-4 and TRBJ1-4; 8 bases map to TRBD1. The CDR3 runs to 19 residues. V lost 2 bases to trimming and J lost 2 bases; unmatched junction nucleotides: 13.

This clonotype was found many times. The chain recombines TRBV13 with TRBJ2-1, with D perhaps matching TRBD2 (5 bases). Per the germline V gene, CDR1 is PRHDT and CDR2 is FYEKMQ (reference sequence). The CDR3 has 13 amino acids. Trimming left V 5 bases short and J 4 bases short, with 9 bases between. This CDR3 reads CASSPEGYNEQFF. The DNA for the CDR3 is TGTGCCAGCAGCCCAGAGGGTTACAATGAGCAGTTCTTC. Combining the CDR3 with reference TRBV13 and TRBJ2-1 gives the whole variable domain AAGVIQSPRHLIKEKRETATLKCYPIPRHDTVYWYQQGPGQDPQFLISFYEKMQSDKGSIPDRFSAQQFSDYHSELNMSSLELGDSALYFCASSPEGYNEQFFGPGTRLTVL.

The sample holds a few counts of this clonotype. The CDR3 protein is CASSSPAHRVNTEAFF. CDR3 bases: TGTGCCAGCAGCTCCCCAGCCCACAGGGTAAACACTGAAGCTTTCTTT. V gene TRBV7-2 combines with J gene TRBJ1-1; D possibly corresponds to TRBD1 (6 bases). Trimming stripped 4 bases from V and 2 bases from J, with 17 bases between. This CDR3 comprises 16 residues. Germline-derived CDR1 and CDR2 are SGHTA and FQGNSA. Based on the CDR3 plus reference TRBV7-2 and TRBJ1-1, the full variable domain is GAGVSQSPSNKVTEKGKDVELRCDPISGHTALYWYRQSLGQGLEFLIYFQGNSAPDKSGLPSDRFSAERTGGSVSTLTIQRTQQEDSAVYLCASSSPAHRVNTEAFFGQGTRLTVV.

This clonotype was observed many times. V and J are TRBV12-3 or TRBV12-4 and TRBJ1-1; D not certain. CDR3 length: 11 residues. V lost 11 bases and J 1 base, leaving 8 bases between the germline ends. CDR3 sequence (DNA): TGTGCCGCGGGGTCGAACACTGAAGCTTTCTTT. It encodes CAAGSNTEAFF.

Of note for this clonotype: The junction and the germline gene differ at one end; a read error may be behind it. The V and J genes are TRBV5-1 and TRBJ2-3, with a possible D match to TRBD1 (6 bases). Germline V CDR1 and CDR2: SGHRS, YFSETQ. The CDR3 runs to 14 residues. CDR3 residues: CARSLGTLKDTQYF. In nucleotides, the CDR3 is TGCGCCAGGAGCTTAGGGACACTCAAGGATACGCAGTATTTT.

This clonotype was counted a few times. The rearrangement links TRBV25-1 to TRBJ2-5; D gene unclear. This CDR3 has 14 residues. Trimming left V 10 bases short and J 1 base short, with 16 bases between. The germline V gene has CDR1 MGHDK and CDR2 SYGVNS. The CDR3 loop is CATRLSGSQETQYF. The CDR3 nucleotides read TGTGCCACCCGGTTATCAGGCTCCCAAGAGACCCAGTACTTC.

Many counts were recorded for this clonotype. The CDR3 loop is CASSLGPGTGYGYTF. The CDR3 DNA is TGTGCCAGCAGCTTGGGTCCGGGGACGGGCTATGGCTACACCTTC. The chain recombines TRBV7-6 with TRBJ1-2; D possibly corresponds to TRBD1 (5 bases). Germline assignment: CDR1 SGHVS and CDR2 FNYEAQ. CDR3 length equals 15 residues. V lost 3 bases, J lost 4 bases, and 15 bases lay in between.

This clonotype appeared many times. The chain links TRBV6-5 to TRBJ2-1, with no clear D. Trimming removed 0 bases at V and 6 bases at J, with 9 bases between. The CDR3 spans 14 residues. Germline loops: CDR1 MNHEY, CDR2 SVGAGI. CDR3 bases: TGTGCCAGCAGTTACTCGGTCACGGCCAATGAGCAGTTCTTC. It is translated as CASSYSVTANEQFF.

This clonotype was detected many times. CDR3 loop: CASSLGQGAEQYV. The CDR3 DNA follows: TGTGCCAGCTCACTCGGACAGGGGGCCGAGCAGTACGTC. V gene TRBV5-1 combines with J gene TRBJ2-7; 11 nucleotides line up with TRBD1. The length of the CDR3 is 13 residues. Germline-derived CDR1 and CDR2 are SGHRS and YFSETQ.

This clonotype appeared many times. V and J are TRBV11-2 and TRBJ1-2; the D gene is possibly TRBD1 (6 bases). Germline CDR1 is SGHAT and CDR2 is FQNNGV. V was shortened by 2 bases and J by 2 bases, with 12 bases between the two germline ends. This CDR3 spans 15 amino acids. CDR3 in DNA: TGTGCCAGCAGCTTAAGGGGGTCGGAAAACTATGGCTACACCTTC. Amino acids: CASSLRGSENYGYTF. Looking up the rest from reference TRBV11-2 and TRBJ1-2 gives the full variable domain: EAGVAQSPRYKIIEKRQSVAFWCNPISGHATLYWYQQILGQGPKLLIQFQNNGVVDDSQLPKDRFSAERLKGVDSTLKIQPAKLEDSAVYLCASSLRGSENYGYTFGSGTRLTVV.

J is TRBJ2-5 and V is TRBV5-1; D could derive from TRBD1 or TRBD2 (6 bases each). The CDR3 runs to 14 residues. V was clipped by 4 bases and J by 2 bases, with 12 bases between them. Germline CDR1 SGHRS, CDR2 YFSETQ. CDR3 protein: CASSPLGGQETQYF. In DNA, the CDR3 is TGCGCCAGCAGCCCCTTAGGGGGGCAAGAGACCCAGTACTTC.

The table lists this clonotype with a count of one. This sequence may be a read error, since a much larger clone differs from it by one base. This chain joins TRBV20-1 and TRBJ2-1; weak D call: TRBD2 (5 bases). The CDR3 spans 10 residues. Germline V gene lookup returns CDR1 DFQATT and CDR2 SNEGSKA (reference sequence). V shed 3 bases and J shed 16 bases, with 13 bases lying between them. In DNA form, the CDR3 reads TGCAGTGCTAGCCTGGGGAGCCATTTCTTC. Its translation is CSASLGSHFF.

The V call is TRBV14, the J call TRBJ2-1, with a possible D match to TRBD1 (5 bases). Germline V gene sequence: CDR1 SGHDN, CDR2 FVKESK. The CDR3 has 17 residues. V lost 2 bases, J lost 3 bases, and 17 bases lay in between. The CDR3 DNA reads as TGTGCCAGCAGCCAATCGATGAAGGGGCTCGGCTACAATGAGCAGTTCTTC. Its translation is CASSQSMKGLGYNEQFF.

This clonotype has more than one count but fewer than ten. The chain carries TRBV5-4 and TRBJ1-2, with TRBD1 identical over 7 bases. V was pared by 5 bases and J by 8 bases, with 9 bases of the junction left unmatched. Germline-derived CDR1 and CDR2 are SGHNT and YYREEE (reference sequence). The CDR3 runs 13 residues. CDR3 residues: CASSEPGGGGYTF. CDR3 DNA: TGTGCCAGCAGTGAACCAGGGGGAGGCGGCTACACCTTC.

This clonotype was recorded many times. CDR3 protein: CASSFRGGGSYNEQFF. As DNA, the CDR3 is TGTGCCAGCAGTTTTCGCGGGGGGGGCTCCTACAATGAGCAGTTCTTC. The chain employs TRBV12-3 or TRBV12-4 and TRBJ2-1; the match to TRBD2 covers 9 bases. The trim removed 3 bases at V and 0 bases at J, leaving 3 bases unmatched. CDR3 length: 16 amino acids.

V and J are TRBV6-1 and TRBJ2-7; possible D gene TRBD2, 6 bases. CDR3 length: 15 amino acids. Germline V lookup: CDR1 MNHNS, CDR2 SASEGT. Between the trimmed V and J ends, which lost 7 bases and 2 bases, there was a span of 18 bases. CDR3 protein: CASKGRRGPTYEQYV. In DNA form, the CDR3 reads TGTGCCAGCAAAGGGAGGAGGGGCCCGACCTACGAGCAGTACGTC.

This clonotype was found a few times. CDR3 in DNA: TGCAGTGCCACCGGGACAGTGGGGACCCAGTACTTC. Translation gives CSATGTVGTQYF. The chain uses TRBV20-1 and TRBJ2-5; 7 positions agree with TRBD1. Germline assignment: CDR1 DFQATT and CDR2 SNEGSKA (reference sequence). The CDR3 runs to 12 residues. With 6 bases clipped from V and 7 bases from J, the junction kept 8 bases outside the gene matches.